This TCR beta chain was obtained from a study of cytomegalovirus exposure and HLA in healthy donors. Whole-study findings and limits: The tendency of first-cohort TCR clusters to co-occur in the roughly 120 validation repertoires was the finding of a later analysis. Rarity held for most TCR sequences, but there were some public TCRs that occurred in many donors. TCR beta chains numbering 164 were designated cytomegalovirus-associated.

The germline gives CDR1 SGHTA, CDR2 FQGTGA. Between the trimmed V and J ends, which lost 3 bases and 2 bases, there was a span of 7 bases. CDR3 length: 14 residues. Libraries were prepared by immunoSEQ multiplex PCR; TCRdb keeps only in-frame clonotypes and omits some of them. The profile shows 350,000 or so clones, roughly 88% of them singletons. Notes on this clone: Its cognate antigen is unknown.

The chain uses TRBV7-3 and TRBJ2-2; the D gene is possibly TRBD1 (5 bases). The sample taken for sequencing was PBMCs. This TCR derives from a young woman in good health and CMV-seronegative. This CDR3 is CASSFDSNTGELFF. The CDR3 nucleotides read TGTGCCAGCAGCTTCGACAGTAACACCGGGGAGCTGTTTTTT.